This T cell receptor (beta chain) was observed in a study of shared clonotypes between healthy human individuals. The method was immunoSEQ multiplex PCR; TCRdb's version includes in-frame clones alone and lacks a portion of them. The table records about a million clones, about 80% of them present only once. The CDR3 contains 11 residues. The germline V gene has CDR1 DFQATT and CDR2 SNEGSKA (reference sequence). With 6 bases removed from V and 6 bases from J, the gap between germline ends came to 12 bases. The chain employs TRBV20-1 and TRBJ2-7; D is possibly TRBD1 (6 bases). This TCR was recovered from a man between 18 and 35 years old in good health. Some clones in this sample may be carry-over from other donors' samples. Sequenced: memory CD4+ T cells from PBMCs. The subset: CD45RA-negative fraction. The CDR3 region is CSASVRGEQYF. The CDR3, as DNA: TGCAGTGCCTCCGTCAGGGGCGAGCAGTACTTC.